A selection of T cell receptor beta chains follows, all from one sample in a study of cytomegalovirus exposure and HLA in healthy donors. Profiled with immunoSEQ multiplex PCR; TCRdb holds only in-frame clones, not every one. The table shows 90,000 or so clones, with 95% to 98% occurring only once. The specimen sequenced was PBMCs. The receptors shown here come from a man between 18 and 29 years old in good health and CMV-seronegative. Both conserved end residues are part of each CDR3. Size is omitted from some rows. Given values are once, few, many or a class for expanded clones.

>TRBV5-1|once|TRBJ2-1
CASSLDSARGEQFF
>TRBV28|.|TRBJ2-7
CASSFADRSYEQYF
>TRBV14|once|TRBJ2-2
CASSLDRGRVGNTGELFF
>TRBV7-9|.|TRBJ1-2
CASSWQGNGYTF
>TRBV30|.|TRBJ1-1
CAWMAGTGDTEAFF
>TRBV7-3|once|TRBJ2-7
CASSLTQTDRAYEQYF
>TRBV19|.|TRBJ1-4
CASSTDGDNEKLFF
>TRBV27|once|TRBJ2-1
CASSLGGQLIGLFF
>TRBV15|.|TRBJ1-1
CATSREQGIGKAFF
>TRBV29-1|.|TRBJ2-3
CSVAVVADRTDTQYF
>TRBV7-2|.|TRBJ1-5
CASSAYNGRDQPQHF
>TRBV5-6|few|TRBJ2-1
CASNGTGNEQFF
>TRBV2|.|TRBJ1-4
CASSDDRMGTGEEKLFF
>TRBV6-5|.|TRBJ2-1
CASSYRLAAYNEQFF
>TRBV27|.|TRBJ1-1
CASSLSPGLNTEAFF
>TRBV6-5|.|TRBJ2-5
CASRQGNQETQYF
>TRBV5-1|once|TRBJ1-1
CASSLVRRNPTEAFF
>TRBV5-8|.|TRBJ2-3
CASSLLQASTDTQYF
>TRBV5-6|.|TRBJ2-3
CASRSLAVAGGSTDTQYF
>TRBV5-8|.|TRBJ2-3
CASSHRTGTDTQYF
>TRBV18|.|TRBJ1-1
CASSPGAGNTEAFF
>TRBV10-3|.|TRBJ2-1
CAISESGNEQFF
>TRBV6-1|few|TRBJ1-2
CASSIRQGGGYTF
>TRBV2|.|TRBJ1-2
CASSPPGQGLGFGYTF
>TRBV5-6|once|TRBJ2-7
CASSLGTGLSEQYF
>TRBV15|.|TRBJ2-1
CATSRGDSGRDNEQFF
>TRBV9|.|TRBJ2-5
CASSVEGGETQYF
>TRBV29-1|.|TRBJ1-1
CSVDPGTEAFF
>TRBV19|.|TRBJ1-4
CASNPSVSTNEKLFF
>TRBV7-9|.|TRBJ1-1
CASSLNLGPEAFF
>TRBV5-6|.|TRBJ2-1
CASSLVREEFF
>TRBV19|.|TRBJ1-5
CASSISPPNQPQHF
>TRBV25-1|.|TRBJ2-5
CASSGSGLTQETQYF
>TRBV5-1|.|TRBJ2-7
CASSLDGGYYEQYF
>TRBV7-3|.|TRBJ2-5
CASSLGTPPRTQYF
>TRBV15|.|TRBJ2-5
CATSRGYGNRVKSQYF
>TRBV30|.|TRBJ2-1
CAWSVGFGSLAGYLPRNEQFF
>TRBV5-4|.|TRBJ2-1
CASSWGQGVNEQFF
>TRBV28|.|TRBJ1-1
CASSLNRGGTEAFF
>TRBV10-3|.|TRBJ1-2
CAISTGGTEQSYTF
>TRBV28|once|TRBJ1-1
CASSFPTESMNTEAFF
>TRBV7-9|.|TRBJ2-3
CASSLRRLAGSTDTQYF
>TRBV4-1|.|TRBJ1-4
CASSQEDRWAEKLFF